The rows below give T cell receptor beta chains drawn from one sample of a study of blood T cell repertoires in COVID-19. Data came from immunoSEQ multiplex PCR; TCRdb stores just in-frame clones and leaves some out. The sample yields about 49,000 clones, about 83% seen once. The sequencing sample was made of peripheral blood. The receptor set was obtained from a man in his fifties with acute or convalescent COVID-19. CDR3s include the opening cysteine and the closing phenylalanine or tryptophan. Each record gives: CDR3 DNA, CDR3 protein, D gene, clone size, V gene, J gene. D genes are given only for firm matches. Some rows mark clone size as missing; the rest say once, few, many or name a class of expanded clone.

cdr3_nt: TGTGCCAGCAGCTTTCTAGCGGGGGGGGCTACAGATACGCAGTATTTT; cdr3_aa: CASSFLAGGATDTQYF; d_call: TRBD2; clone_size: .; v_call: TRBV7-9; j_call: TRBJ2-3
cdr3_nt: TGCGCCAGCAGCACTGGACACTCCTACGAGCAGTACTTC; cdr3_aa: CASSTGHSYEQYF; d_call: .; clone_size: .; v_call: TRBV5-1; j_call: TRBJ2-7
cdr3_nt: TGTGCCAGTAGCCCTGGACTAGCGAGAGATACGCAGTATTTT; cdr3_aa: CASSPGLARDTQYF; d_call: TRBD2; clone_size: .; v_call: TRBV19; j_call: TRBJ2-3
cdr3_nt: TGTGCCAGCAGTTCGGGACTAGCGGGAGTAAGTGATACGCAGTATTTT; cdr3_aa: CASSSGLAGVSDTQYF; d_call: TRBD2; clone_size: .; v_call: TRBV27; j_call: TRBJ2-3
cdr3_nt: TGTGCCATCAGTGAGTCTGTGGGGCGAGGCACAGATACGCAGTATTTT; cdr3_aa: CAISESVGRGTDTQYF; d_call: .; clone_size: .; v_call: TRBV10-3; j_call: TRBJ2-3
cdr3_nt: TGTGCCACCAGTGATTTGTGGCCGGCGGGAGCGAACACCGGGGAGCTGTTTTTT; cdr3_aa: CATSDLWPAGANTGELFF; d_call: TRBD2; clone_size: .; v_call: TRBV24-1; j_call: TRBJ2-2
cdr3_nt: TGTGCCACCAGTGATTCGCAAGTTGATAGCGGGGAACAAGAGACCCAGTACTTC; cdr3_aa: CATSDSQVDSGEQETQYF; d_call: TRBD2; clone_size: .; v_call: TRBV24-1; j_call: TRBJ2-5
cdr3_nt: TGTGCCAGCAGCTTAGACCACAGGGTCCGAGGCTACACCTTC; cdr3_aa: CASSLDHRVRGYTF; d_call: .; clone_size: few; v_call: TRBV11-2; j_call: TRBJ1-2
cdr3_nt: TGTGCCAGCATCGTCGACAGGGGTGGCACCGGGGAGCTGTTTTTT; cdr3_aa: CASIVDRGGTGELFF; d_call: TRBD1; clone_size: .; v_call: TRBV28; j_call: TRBJ2-2
cdr3_nt: TGCGCCAGCAGCTCACGGGACAGGGGAGTGCCCCAGCATTTT; cdr3_aa: CASSSRDRGVPQHF; d_call: TRBD1; clone_size: .; v_call: TRBV4-1; j_call: TRBJ1-5
cdr3_nt: TGTGCCAGCAGTCCATTCGACAGGCCTCTCTATGGCTACACCTTC; cdr3_aa: CASSPFDRPLYGYTF; d_call: .; clone_size: .; v_call: TRBV27; j_call: TRBJ1-2
cdr3_nt: TGTGCCAGCAGCTTTGGGACAATACAGAGCGAGACCCAGTACTTC; cdr3_aa: CASSFGTIQSETQYF; d_call: .; clone_size: .; v_call: TRBV5-4; j_call: TRBJ2-5
cdr3_nt: TGTGCCAGCAGCGCGGTCAGACTTTGGTACAATGAGCAGTTCTTC; cdr3_aa: CASSAVRLWYNEQFF; d_call: .; clone_size: .; v_call: TRBV7-9; j_call: TRBJ2-1
cdr3_nt: TGTGCCAGCACTTATCAGGGCTCCCACGAGCAGTACTTC; cdr3_aa: CASTYQGSHEQYF; d_call: .; clone_size: .; v_call: TRBV5-6; j_call: TRBJ2-7
cdr3_nt: TGTGCCAGCAGGCGCGGAGTCGGGGAGCTGTTTTTT; cdr3_aa: CASRRGVGELFF; d_call: .; clone_size: .; v_call: TRBV11-2; j_call: TRBJ2-2
cdr3_nt: TGTGCCATCAGTGAGTCGTTCACTAGCGGGGGGTACTTC; cdr3_aa: CAISESFTSGGYF; d_call: TRBD2; clone_size: .; v_call: TRBV10-3; j_call: TRBJ2-7
cdr3_nt: TGCGCCAGCAGCCTTTCTCTCGGGAGGTCCTACGAGCAGTACTTC; cdr3_aa: CASSLSLGRSYEQYF; d_call: TRBD2; clone_size: .; v_call: TRBV4-3; j_call: TRBJ2-7